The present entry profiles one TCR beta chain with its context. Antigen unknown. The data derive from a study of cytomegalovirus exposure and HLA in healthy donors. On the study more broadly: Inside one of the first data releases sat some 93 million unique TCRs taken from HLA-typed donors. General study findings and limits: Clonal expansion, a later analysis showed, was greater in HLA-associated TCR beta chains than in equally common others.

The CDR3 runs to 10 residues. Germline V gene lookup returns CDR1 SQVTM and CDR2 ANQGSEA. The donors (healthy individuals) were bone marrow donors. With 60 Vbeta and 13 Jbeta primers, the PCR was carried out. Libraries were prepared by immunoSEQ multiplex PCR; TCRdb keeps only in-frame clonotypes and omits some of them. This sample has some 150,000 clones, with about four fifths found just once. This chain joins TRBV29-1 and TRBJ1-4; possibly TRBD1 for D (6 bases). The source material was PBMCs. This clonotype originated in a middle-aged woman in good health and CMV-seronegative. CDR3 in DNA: TGCAGAGGGACACTGGAAAAACTGTTTTTT. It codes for CRGTLEKLFF. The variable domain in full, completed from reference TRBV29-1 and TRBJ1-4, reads SAVISQKPSRDICQRGTSLTIQCQVDSQVTMMFWYRQQPGQSLTLIATANQGSEATYESGFVIDKFPISRPNLTFSTLTVSNMSPEDSSIYLCRGTLEKLFFGSGTQLSVL.